These 2 T cell receptor beta chains originate from one sample sequenced in a study of tumor and adjacent non-tumor tissue in lung cancer (dated by TCRdb to between 2017 and 2018). Libraries were prepared through multiplex PCR. The sample was run on an Illumina HiSeq 2500. TCRbeta libraries were built by three rounds of nested PCR using primers (Table S4), following protocols modified from ARM-PCR. TCRdb passed the public sequencing reads through fastp at Q25 and MiXCR, retaining productive beta sequences. Rows matching on CDR3 protein sequence are summarized as one entry with the most common DNA and genes. This sample lists about 67,000 distinct CDR3 sequences; 76% were detected once. The ten biggest clones cover roughly 45% of the sample. RNA was isolated from bulk, unsorted tissue, and RNA quality was assessed with a NanoDrop ND-1000 and an Agilent 2100. Distant non-tumor tissue taken more than 3 cm from the tumor edge was used as the normal lung sample.

Sequenced input: distant non-tumor lung tissue. The source is a man aged 55 to 70 with non-small cell lung cancer.

The table lists this clonotype with a count of one. Mismatch with germline at one junction end may stem from a read error. The chain employs TRBV24-1 and TRBJ2-7; D is possibly TRBD1 or TRBD2 (5 bases each). The CDR3 is made up of 13 amino acids. Per the germline V gene, CDR1 is KGHDR and CDR2 is SFDVKD. The CDR3: CATSVAQGYDQYF. DNA of the CDR3: TGTGCCACTAGTGTAGCGCAGGGTTACGATCAGTACTTC.

In the case of this clonotype: Germline and junction disagree at one end, which may indicate a read error. The chain has TRBV6-1 and TRBJ1-5, with a tentative D call TRBD1 (5 bases). CDR1 is MNHNS, CDR2 SASEGT, per germline. The CDR3 loop spans 15 amino acids. In nucleotides, the CDR3 is TGTGCCAGCAGTGAAGGAGCAGGGCTAAATCAGTCCCAGCATTTT. Translated: CASSEGAGLNQSQHF.